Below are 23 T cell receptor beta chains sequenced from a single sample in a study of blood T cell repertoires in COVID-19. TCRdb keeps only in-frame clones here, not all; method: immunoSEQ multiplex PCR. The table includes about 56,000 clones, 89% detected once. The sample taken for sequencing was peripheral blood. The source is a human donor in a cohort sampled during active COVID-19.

In nucleotides, the CDR3 is TGTGCCAGCAGTTTAGTCTGGACAGGCGACTACCAAGAGACCCAGTACTTC. As protein: CASSLVWTGDYQETQYF. The chain recombines TRBV27 with TRBJ2-5; 7 bases align to TRBD1. V lost 2 bases, J lost 0 bases, and 9 bases stayed unmatched. The germline V gene encodes CDR1 MNHEY and CDR2 SMNVEV (reference sequence). CDR3 length: 17 amino acids.

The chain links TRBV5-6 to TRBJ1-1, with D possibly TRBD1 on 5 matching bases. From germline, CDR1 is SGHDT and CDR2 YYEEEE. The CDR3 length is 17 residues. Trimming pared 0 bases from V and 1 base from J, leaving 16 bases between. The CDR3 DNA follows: TGTGCCAGCAGCTTGGCCCCGGCAGGGTCTAGGAACACTGAAGCTTTCTTT. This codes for CASSLAPAGSRNTEAFF. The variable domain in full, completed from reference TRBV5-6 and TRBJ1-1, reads DAGVTQSPTHLIKTRGQQVTLRCSPKSGHDTVSWYQQALGQGPQFIFQYYEEEERQRGNFPDRFSGHQFPNYSSELNVNALLLGDSALYLCASSLAPAGSRNTEAFFGQGTRLTVV.

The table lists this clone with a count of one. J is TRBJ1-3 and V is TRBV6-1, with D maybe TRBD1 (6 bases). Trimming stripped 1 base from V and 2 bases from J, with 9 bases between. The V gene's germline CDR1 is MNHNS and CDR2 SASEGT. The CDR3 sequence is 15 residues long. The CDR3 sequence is CASSEGGTPGNTIYF. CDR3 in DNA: TGTGCCAGCAGTGAAGGGGGGACACCTGGAAACACCATATATTTT.

For the CDR3, the DNA is TGCAGCGTCGCGGTGGGGGGGATAGGCAATCAGCCCCAGCATTTT. Protein: CSVAVGGIGNQPQHF. The rearrangement joins TRBV29-1 to TRBJ1-5; maybe TRBD1 (5 bases). Per the germline V gene, CDR1 is SQVTM and CDR2 is ANQGSEA. The CDR3 consists of 15 residues. The V end lost 6 bases, the J end lost 2 bases, and 17 bases lay between the germline ends.

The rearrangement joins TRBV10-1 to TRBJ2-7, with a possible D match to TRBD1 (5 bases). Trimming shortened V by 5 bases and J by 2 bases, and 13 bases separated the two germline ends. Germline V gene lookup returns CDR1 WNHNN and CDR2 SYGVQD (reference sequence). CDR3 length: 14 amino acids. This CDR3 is CASSTDRPPYEQYF. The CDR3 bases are TGCGCCAGCAGTACTGACAGACCCCCCTACGAGCAGTACTTC.

DNA of the CDR3: TGTGCCAGCAGTGAAGTTGGTGTGGGGGCTGGTGGCTACACCTTC. It translates to CASSEVGVGAGGYTF. The chain employs TRBV6-1 and TRBJ1-2; weak D call: TRBD1 (6 bases). Germline V gene sequence: CDR1 MNHNS, CDR2 SASEGT. Trimming shortened V by 1 base and J by 7 bases, and 16 bases separated the two germline ends. This CDR3 has 15 amino acids.

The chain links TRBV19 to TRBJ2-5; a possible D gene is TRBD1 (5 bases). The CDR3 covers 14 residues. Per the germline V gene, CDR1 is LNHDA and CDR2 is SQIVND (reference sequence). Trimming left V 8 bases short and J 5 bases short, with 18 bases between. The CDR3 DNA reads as TGTGCCAGTTCCCCAGAAGGGGCGCGTGAGACCCAGTACTTC. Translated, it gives CASSPEGARETQYF. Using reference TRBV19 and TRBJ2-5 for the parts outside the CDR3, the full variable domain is DGGITQSPKYLFRKEGQNVTLSCEQNLNHDAMYWYRQDPGQGLRLIYYSQIVNDFQKGDIAEGYSVSREKKESFPLTVTSAQKNPTAFYLCASSPEGARETQYFGPGTRLLVL.

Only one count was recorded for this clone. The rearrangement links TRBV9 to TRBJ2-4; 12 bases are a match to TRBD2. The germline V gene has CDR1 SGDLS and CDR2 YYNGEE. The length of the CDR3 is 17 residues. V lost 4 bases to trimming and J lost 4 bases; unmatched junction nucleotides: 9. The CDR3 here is CASSTDWTSGVKNIQYF. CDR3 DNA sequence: TGTGCCAGCAGCACTGATTGGACTAGCGGGGTAAAAAACATTCAGTACTTC.

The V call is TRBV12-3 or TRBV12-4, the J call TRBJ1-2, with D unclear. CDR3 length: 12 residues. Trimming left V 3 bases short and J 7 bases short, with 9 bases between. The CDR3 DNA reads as TGTGCCAGCAGTTTCTCCGCCGGTGGCTACACCTTC. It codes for CASSFSAGGYTF.

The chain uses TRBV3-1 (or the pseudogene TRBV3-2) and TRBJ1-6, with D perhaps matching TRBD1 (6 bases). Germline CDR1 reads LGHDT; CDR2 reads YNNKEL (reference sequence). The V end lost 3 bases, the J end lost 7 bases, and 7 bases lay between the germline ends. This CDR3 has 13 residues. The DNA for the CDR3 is TGTGCCAGCAGCCAGGGGGCGAATTCACCCCTCCACTTT. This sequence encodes CASSQGANSPLHF.

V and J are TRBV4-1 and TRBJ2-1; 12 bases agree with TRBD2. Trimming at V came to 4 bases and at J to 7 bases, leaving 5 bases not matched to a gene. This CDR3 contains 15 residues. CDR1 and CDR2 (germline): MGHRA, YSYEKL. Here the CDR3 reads CASSPLAGGLNEQFF. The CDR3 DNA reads TGCGCCAGCAGCCCCCTAGCGGGGGGGTTGAATGAGCAGTTCTTC.

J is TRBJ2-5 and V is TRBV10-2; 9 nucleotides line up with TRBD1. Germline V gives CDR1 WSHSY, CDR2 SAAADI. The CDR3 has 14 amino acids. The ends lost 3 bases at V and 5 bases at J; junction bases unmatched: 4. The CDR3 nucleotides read TGCGCCAGCAGTGAACAGGGGGCTCGGGAGACCCAGTACTTC. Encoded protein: CASSEQGARETQYF.

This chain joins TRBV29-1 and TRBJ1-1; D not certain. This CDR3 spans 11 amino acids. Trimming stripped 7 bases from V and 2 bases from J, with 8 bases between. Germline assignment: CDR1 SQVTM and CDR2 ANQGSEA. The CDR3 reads CSGRVNTEAFF. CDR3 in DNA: TGCAGCGGGAGGGTAAACACTGAAGCTTTCTTT.

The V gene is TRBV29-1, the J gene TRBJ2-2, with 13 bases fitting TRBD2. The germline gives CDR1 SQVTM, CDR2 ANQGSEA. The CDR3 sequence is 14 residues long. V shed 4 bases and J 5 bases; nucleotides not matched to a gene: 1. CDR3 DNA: TGCAGCGTTGGACTAGCGGGGGGAACCGGGGAGCTGTTTTTT. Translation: CSVGLAGGTGELFF.

The CDR3 DNA reads TGTGCCAGTAGTATCCTAGCGGGGGGGCTCAATGAGCAGTTCTTC. Amino acids: CASSILAGGLNEQFF. The rearrangement uses TRBV19 and TRBJ2-1; 12 positions agree with TRBD2. The CDR3 has 15 amino acids. The ends lost 3 bases at V and 6 bases at J; junction bases unmatched: 3. Germline CDR1 and CDR2: LNHDA and SQIVND (reference sequence).

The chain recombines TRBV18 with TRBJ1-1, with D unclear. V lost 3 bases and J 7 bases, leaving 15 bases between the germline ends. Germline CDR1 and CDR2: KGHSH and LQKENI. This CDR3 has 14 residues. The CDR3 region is CASSPPTRNGEAFF. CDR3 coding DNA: TGTGCCAGCTCACCCCCCACCAGGAACGGTGAAGCTTTCTTT.

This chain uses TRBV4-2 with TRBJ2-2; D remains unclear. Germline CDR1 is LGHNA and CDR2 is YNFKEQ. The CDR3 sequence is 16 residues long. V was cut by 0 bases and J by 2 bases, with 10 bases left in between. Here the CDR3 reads CASSQEWLTNTGELFF. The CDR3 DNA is TGTGCCAGCAGCCAAGAATGGTTGACAAACACCGGGGAGCTGTTTTTT.

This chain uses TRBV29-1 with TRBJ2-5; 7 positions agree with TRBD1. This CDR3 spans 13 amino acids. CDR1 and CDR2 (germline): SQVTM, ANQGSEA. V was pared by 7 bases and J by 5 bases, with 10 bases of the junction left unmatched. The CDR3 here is CSGSKGAGETQYF. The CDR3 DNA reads TGCAGCGGATCGAAGGGGGCGGGCGAGACCCAGTACTTC.

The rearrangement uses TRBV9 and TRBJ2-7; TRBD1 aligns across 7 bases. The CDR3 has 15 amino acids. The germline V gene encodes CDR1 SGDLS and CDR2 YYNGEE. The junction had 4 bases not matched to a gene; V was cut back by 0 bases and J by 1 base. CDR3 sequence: CASSVGDSKSYEQYF. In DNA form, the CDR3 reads TGTGCCAGCAGCGTAGGGGACAGCAAATCCTACGAGCAGTACTTC.

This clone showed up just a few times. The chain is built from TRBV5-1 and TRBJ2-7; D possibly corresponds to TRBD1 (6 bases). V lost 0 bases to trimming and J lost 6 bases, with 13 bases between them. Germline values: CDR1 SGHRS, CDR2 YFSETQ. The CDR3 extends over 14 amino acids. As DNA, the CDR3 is TGCGCCAGCAGCTTGGGGTTCTCGACAGGCGAGCAGTACTTC. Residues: CASSLGFSTGEQYF. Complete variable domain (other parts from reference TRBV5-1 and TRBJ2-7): KAGVTQTPRYLIKTRGQQVTLSCSPISGHRSVSWYQQTPGQGLQFLFEYFSETQRNKGNFPGRFSGRQFSNSRSEMNVSTLELGDSALYLCASSLGFSTGEQYFGPGTRLTVT.

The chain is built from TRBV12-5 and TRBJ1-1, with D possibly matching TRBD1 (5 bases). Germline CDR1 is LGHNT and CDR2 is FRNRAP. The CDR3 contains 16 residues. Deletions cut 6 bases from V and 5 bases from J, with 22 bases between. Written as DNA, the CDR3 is TGTGCTAGTGGACCGCCCTCTAACAGGTTGGGAACTGAAGCTTTCTTT. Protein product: CASGPPSNRLGTEAFF. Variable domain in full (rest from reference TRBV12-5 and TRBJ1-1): DARVTQTPRHKVTEMGQEVTMRCQPILGHNTVFWYRQTMMQGLELLAYFRNRAPLDDSGMPKDRFSAEMPDATLATLKIQPSEPRDSAVYFCASGPPSNRLGTEAFFGQGTRLTVV.

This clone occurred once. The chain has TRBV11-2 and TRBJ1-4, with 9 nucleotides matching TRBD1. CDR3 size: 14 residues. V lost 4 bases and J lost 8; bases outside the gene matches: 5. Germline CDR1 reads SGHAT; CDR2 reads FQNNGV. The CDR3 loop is CASSSGQGAEKLFF. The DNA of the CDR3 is TGTGCCAGCAGCTCGGGACAGGGTGCCGAAAAACTGTTTTTT.

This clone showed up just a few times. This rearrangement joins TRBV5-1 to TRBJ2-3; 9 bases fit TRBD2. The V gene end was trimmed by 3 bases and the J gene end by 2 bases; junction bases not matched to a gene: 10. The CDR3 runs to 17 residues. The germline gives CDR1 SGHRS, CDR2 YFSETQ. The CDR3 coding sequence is TGCGCCAGCAGCTCTGCGGGGGGGGCCCGGGTCACAGATACGCAGTATTTT. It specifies CASSSAGGARVTDTQYF.